The sample holds a few counts of the clone carrying this T cell receptor beta chain. Its target is not known. This sample is part of a study of regulatory T cells in long-lasting Graves disease. Broader study findings: Patients with persistent disease shared fewer than 3,500 public clonotypes, outpacing the roughly 870 shared by new patients. Persistent disease favored TRBV28, TRBJ1-2 and TRBJ2-5.

Specified time point: persistent/refractory GD, antithyroid drugs over 5 years with positive TRAb. Isolated PBMC RNA provided the starting material for the TCR library. Graves' disease diagnosis relied on American Thyroid Association guidelines. Patients were enrolled at an endocrinology department in Xi'an, China. Germline V gene data show CDR1 as SGHAT and CDR2 as FQNNGV. V lost 3 bases to trimming and J lost 2 bases, with 14 bases between them. The CDR3 runs to 15 residues. CDR3-region Arm-PCR and iRepertoire HTBI primers produced the TCR beta libraries. TCRdb redid the calling of the multiplex PCR reads with MiXCR, one entry per CDR3 protein. Here the sample spans fewer than 600,000 distinct CDR3 sequences, around a fifth being singletons.

The origin of this receptor is a female donor with Graves disease. The gene calls are TRBV11-2 and TRBJ2-7; D is possibly TRBD1 (5 bases). The source material was peripheral blood mononuclear cells (PBMCs), sampled when the disease was refractory, from a patient treated with antithyroid drugs. This CDR3 is CASSFGQGGTYEQYF. CDR3 nucleotide sequence: TGTGCCAGCAGCTTTGGGCAGGGTGGGACCTACGAGCAGTACTTC.